This T cell receptor beta chain is from a study of PD-L1 blockade in urothelial cancer. This CDR3 contains 15 residues. The germline V gene has CDR1 MDHEN and CDR2 SYDVKM. The V gene end was trimmed by 6 bases and the J gene end by 7 bases; junction bases not matched to a gene: 14. The data were produced by immunoSEQ multiplex PCR, yet TCRdb's version contains in-frame clones alone and is incomplete. The data contain about 45,000 clones, about 80% of them singletons. Time point meaning: peripheral blood 6 weeks after treatment start. Specimen: PBMCs, collected around atezolizumab (anti-PD-L1) treatment. This chain connects TRBV28 to TRBJ1-1; 7 bases line up with TRBD1. This receptor was taken from a man aged 60-69 years with urothelial cancer. The DNA for the CDR3 is TGTGCCAGCAGCCAAGGGGGCCTAAGACTTAATGAAGCTTTCTTT. It translates to CASSQGGLRLNEAFF.